The source of this T cell receptor beta chain is a study of OX40 agonist ivuxolimab in advanced cancers. Overall study results and limits: Also present in some nonresponders was a low level of normalized T-cell clonal expansion.

Germline values: CDR1 SEHNR, CDR2 FQNEAQ (reference sequence). The CDR3 runs to 15 residues. The ends were cut back, 4 bases at V and 5 bases at J, with 17 bases in the middle. Generated by immunoSEQ multiplex PCR, the TCRdb table keeps only in-frame clones and is missing some. The table has more than 65,000 clones, 85% to 90% seen once; the top ten hold approximately 6.1%. On this clone itself: Its antigen is as yet unknown.

This material consisted of CD4+ or CD8+ T cells sorted from blood, taken in a trial of the OX40 agonist ivuxolimab. The sequence was collected from an adult with an advanced solid tumor such as melanoma, head and neck, liver or kidney cancer. The chain joins TRBV7-9 to TRBJ1-1; a possible D gene is TRBD1 (6 bases). In nucleotides, the CDR3 is TGTGCCAGCAGCTCCGGACAGACCTATGAGACTGAAGCTTTCTTT. It specifies CASSSGQTYETEAFF.